One and the same sample provided the 18 T cell receptor beta chains below, sequenced in a study of blood T cells in healthy people across ages. A second roughly 7 to 11 cycle PCR used barcoded and J-beta primers. From the 5' RACE reads, TCRdb called clonotypes with MiXCR, one entry per CDR3 protein. The top ten clones hold roughly 2.1% of a sample with under 2,000,000 distinct CDR3 sequences, roughly 50% of them seen once. The sample was blood. Receptor source: a woman aged 40 to 50 in good health.

The chain is built from TRBV28 and TRBJ1-2; unclear D gene. The CDR3 loop spans 13 amino acids. Trimming stripped 5 bases from V and 8 bases from J, with 15 bases between. Germline V gene data show CDR1 as MDHEN and CDR2 as SYDVKM. CDR3 sequence (DNA): TGTGCCAGCAGTAATGAAGGGTGGCGAGGCTACACCTTC. It is translated as CASSNEGWRGYTF.

This clonotype showed up just a few times. This rearrangement joins TRBV7-2 to TRBJ1-2; TRBD1 matches 8 bases. The CDR3 has 13 amino acids. V shed 6 bases and J 3 bases; nucleotides not matched to a gene: 3. From germline, CDR1 is SGHTA and CDR2 FQGNSA. CDR3 sequence (DNA): TGTGCCAGCAGTACGGGACAGGACTATGGCTACACCTTC. This encodes CASSTGQDYGYTF. The whole variable domain, filled in from reference TRBV7-2 and TRBJ1-2, reads GAGVSQSPSNKVTEKGKDVELRCDPISGHTALYWYRQSLGQGLEFLIYFQGNSAPDKSGLPSDRFSAERTGGSVSTLTIQRTQQEDSAVYLCASSTGQDYGYTFGSGTRLTVV.

The chain joins TRBV3-1 to TRBJ2-1, with 7 bases matching TRBD1. The CDR3 totals 17 residues. After removal of 0 bases from V and 8 bases from J, the junction contained 13 bases not matched to a gene. Germline CDR1 reads LGHDT; CDR2 reads YNNKEL (reference sequence). In nucleotides, the CDR3 is TGTGCCAGCAGCCAAGATTTGACGGGACAGCGACTCCATGAGCAGTTCTTC. As protein: CASSQDLTGQRLHEQFF.

This clonotype was seen a few times. The CDR3 sequence is CASSRGGLGTDTQYF. The CDR3, as DNA: TGTGCCAGCAGTCGGGGGGGTCTTGGGACAGATACGCAGTATTTT. This chain connects TRBV7-9 to TRBJ2-3; 8 bases agree with TRBD2. The CDR3 has 15 residues. V lost 6 bases and J lost 3; bases outside the gene matches: 8. CDR1 and CDR2 from the germline V gene are SEHNR and FQNEAQ (reference sequence).

This chain joins TRBV4-2 and TRBJ2-4, with 8 positions matching TRBD2. This CDR3 has 17 amino acids. The V gene's germline CDR1 is LGHNA and CDR2 YNFKEQ. Trimming took 1 base from V and 5 from J; bases not matched to a gene: 10. Here the CDR3 reads CASSQGRVGGEENIQYF. CDR3 coding DNA: TGTGCCAGCAGCCAAGGACGGGTCGGGGGGGAGGAAAACATTCAGTACTTC.

With respect to this clonotype: At one of its ends the junction is not consistent with the germline gene, which may arise from a read error. This chain connects TRBV6-2 or TRBV6-3 to TRBJ2-1, with 13 bases identical to TRBD2. CDR1 and CDR2 (germline): MNHEY, SVGEGT. The CDR3 has 15 amino acids. The CDR3: CASSYGTSGVNKQFF. The CDR3 region has the DNA TGTGCCAGCAGTTACGGGACTAGCGGGGTCAATAAGCAGTTCTTC.

In its sample, this clonotype was seen a few times. The rearrangement uses TRBV7-9 and TRBJ2-5; TRBD2 aligns across 7 bases. CDR1 and CDR2 (germline): SEHNR, FQNEAQ (reference sequence). The ends lost 1 base at V and 2 bases at J; junction bases unmatched: 4. This CDR3 is built from 15 residues. The CDR3 bases are TGTGCCAGCAGCTTAGGGTCCGGGAGGCAAGAGACCCAGTACTTC. This gives the protein CASSLGSGRQETQYF.

The J gene is TRBJ1-4, the V gene TRBV4-2; D is undetermined. V lost 1 base and J lost 8, with 8 bases in between. The CDR3 covers 13 residues. Germline CDR1 and CDR2: LGHNA and YNFKEQ. CDR3 residues: CASSQGYEEKLFF. In DNA form, the CDR3 reads TGTGCCAGCAGCCAAGGGTACGAGGAAAAACTGTTTTTT.

There are a few counts of this clonotype. As DNA, the CDR3 is TGCAGCGTTGAAGGGGGGGACAGGGGAACGGATGAGCAGTTCTTC. Amino acid sequence: CSVEGGDRGTDEQFF. V gene TRBV29-1 combines with J gene TRBJ2-1; 10 nucleotides line up with TRBD1. Trimming at V came to 1 base and at J to 8 bases, leaving 8 bases not matched to a gene. The CDR3 covers 15 residues. CDR1 SQVTM and CDR2 ANQGSEA come from the germline V gene.

The sample holds a few counts of this clonotype. The chain joins TRBV6-5 to TRBJ2-7, with TRBD1 identical over 8 bases. Germline loops: CDR1 MNHEY, CDR2 SVGAGI. J gave up 10 bases and V 7 bases, and 18 bases lay outside the gene matches. The CDR3 totals 15 residues. CDR3 coding DNA: TGTGCCAGCACCAAGGACAGGGTTCCCACCGAAACCCAGTACTTC. Residues: CASTKDRVPTETQYF.

J is TRBJ2-1 and V is TRBV7-6; TRBD2 aligns across 15 bases. Per the germline V gene, CDR1 is SGHVS and CDR2 is FNYEAQ. V dropped 5 bases and J dropped 10; count of bases not matched to a gene: 9. This CDR3 spans 16 amino acids. In DNA, the CDR3 is TGTGCCAGCAGCCCGAGGACTAGCGGGGGGGGAGAGGAGCAGTTCTTC. This gives the protein CASSPRTSGGGEEQFF.

The chain couples TRBV2 to TRBJ2-7; 9 bases are a match to TRBD1. Germline lookup yields CDR1 SNHLY and CDR2 FYNNEI. CDR3 length equals 15 residues. J lost 2 bases, V lost 5 bases, and 7 bases had no gene match. The CDR3 coding sequence is TGTGCCAGCAGTCCGGGACAGGGTTGGACCTACGAGCAGTACTTC. This encodes CASSPGQGWTYEQYF.

This clonotype occurred a few times. The chain recombines TRBV7-2 with TRBJ2-1; 10 bases match TRBD2. The J segment lost 2 bases and the V segment lost 4 bases, leaving 2 bases of the junction unmatched. CDR3 size: 15 residues. Germline V lookup: CDR1 SGHTA, CDR2 FQGNSA. The CDR3 DNA reads as TGTGCCAGCAGCTGGACTAGCGGAACCTACAATGAGCAGTTCTTC. This gives the protein CASSWTSGTYNEQFF.

The genes are TRBV28 and TRBJ1-5; D is undetermined. Looked up from germline, CDR1 is MDHEN and CDR2 is SYDVKM. The CDR3 consists of 13 residues. The V gene lost 10 bases and the J gene lost 4 bases, with 14 bases spanning the gap. DNA for the CDR3: TGTGCCACCTCGGCAGGACGTAATCAGCCCCAGCATTTT. As protein: CATSAGRNQPQHF.

Details on this clonotype: A junction boundary mismatches the germline segment, possibly from a read error. The chain recombines TRBV4-3 with TRBJ2-3; possible D gene TRBD1, 6 bases. The germline V gene encodes CDR1 LGHNA and CDR2 YSLEER. The CDR3 is 15 residues long. CDR3 amino acids: CACSLDRLSTDTQYF. The CDR3 DNA sequence: TGCGCCTGCAGCCTGGACAGACTTAGCACAGATACGCAGTATTTT.

This chain uses TRBV28 with TRBJ2-3, with D perhaps TRBD1 or TRBD2 (5 bases each). Deletions cut 5 bases from V and 3 bases from J, with 18 bases between. This CDR3 has 16 amino acids. CDR1 is MDHEN and CDR2 is SYDVKM in the germline V gene. As DNA, the CDR3 is TGTGCCAGCAGTCGCCGGGGCGGCGGGTTGACAGATACGCAGTATTTT. Translating gives CASSRRGGGLTDTQYF.

This clonotype was counted a few times. The genes are TRBV6-1 and TRBJ2-7; D is possibly TRBD1 (6 bases). Judging by the DNA end, TRBJ2-5 fits better; the J call may be wrong. Per the germline V gene, CDR1 is MNHNS and CDR2 is SASEGT. The CDR3 loop spans 16 amino acids. CDR3 loop: CASSETQGLGWETQYF. The CDR3 DNA sequence: TGTGCCAGCAGTGAAACACAGGGCCTGGGGTGGGAGACCCAGTACTTC.

The table lists this clonotype with a few counts. This chain uses TRBV20-1 with TRBJ2-4; perhaps TRBD1 as D (6 bases). V lost 3 bases and J lost 0, with 12 bases in between. Per the germline V gene, CDR1 is DFQATT and CDR2 is SNEGSKA (reference sequence). This CDR3 region has 15 residues. CDR3 nucleotides: TGCAGTGCTAGGGGGGCGGTTATAGCCAAAAACATTCAGTACTTC. As protein: CSARGAVIAKNIQYF.